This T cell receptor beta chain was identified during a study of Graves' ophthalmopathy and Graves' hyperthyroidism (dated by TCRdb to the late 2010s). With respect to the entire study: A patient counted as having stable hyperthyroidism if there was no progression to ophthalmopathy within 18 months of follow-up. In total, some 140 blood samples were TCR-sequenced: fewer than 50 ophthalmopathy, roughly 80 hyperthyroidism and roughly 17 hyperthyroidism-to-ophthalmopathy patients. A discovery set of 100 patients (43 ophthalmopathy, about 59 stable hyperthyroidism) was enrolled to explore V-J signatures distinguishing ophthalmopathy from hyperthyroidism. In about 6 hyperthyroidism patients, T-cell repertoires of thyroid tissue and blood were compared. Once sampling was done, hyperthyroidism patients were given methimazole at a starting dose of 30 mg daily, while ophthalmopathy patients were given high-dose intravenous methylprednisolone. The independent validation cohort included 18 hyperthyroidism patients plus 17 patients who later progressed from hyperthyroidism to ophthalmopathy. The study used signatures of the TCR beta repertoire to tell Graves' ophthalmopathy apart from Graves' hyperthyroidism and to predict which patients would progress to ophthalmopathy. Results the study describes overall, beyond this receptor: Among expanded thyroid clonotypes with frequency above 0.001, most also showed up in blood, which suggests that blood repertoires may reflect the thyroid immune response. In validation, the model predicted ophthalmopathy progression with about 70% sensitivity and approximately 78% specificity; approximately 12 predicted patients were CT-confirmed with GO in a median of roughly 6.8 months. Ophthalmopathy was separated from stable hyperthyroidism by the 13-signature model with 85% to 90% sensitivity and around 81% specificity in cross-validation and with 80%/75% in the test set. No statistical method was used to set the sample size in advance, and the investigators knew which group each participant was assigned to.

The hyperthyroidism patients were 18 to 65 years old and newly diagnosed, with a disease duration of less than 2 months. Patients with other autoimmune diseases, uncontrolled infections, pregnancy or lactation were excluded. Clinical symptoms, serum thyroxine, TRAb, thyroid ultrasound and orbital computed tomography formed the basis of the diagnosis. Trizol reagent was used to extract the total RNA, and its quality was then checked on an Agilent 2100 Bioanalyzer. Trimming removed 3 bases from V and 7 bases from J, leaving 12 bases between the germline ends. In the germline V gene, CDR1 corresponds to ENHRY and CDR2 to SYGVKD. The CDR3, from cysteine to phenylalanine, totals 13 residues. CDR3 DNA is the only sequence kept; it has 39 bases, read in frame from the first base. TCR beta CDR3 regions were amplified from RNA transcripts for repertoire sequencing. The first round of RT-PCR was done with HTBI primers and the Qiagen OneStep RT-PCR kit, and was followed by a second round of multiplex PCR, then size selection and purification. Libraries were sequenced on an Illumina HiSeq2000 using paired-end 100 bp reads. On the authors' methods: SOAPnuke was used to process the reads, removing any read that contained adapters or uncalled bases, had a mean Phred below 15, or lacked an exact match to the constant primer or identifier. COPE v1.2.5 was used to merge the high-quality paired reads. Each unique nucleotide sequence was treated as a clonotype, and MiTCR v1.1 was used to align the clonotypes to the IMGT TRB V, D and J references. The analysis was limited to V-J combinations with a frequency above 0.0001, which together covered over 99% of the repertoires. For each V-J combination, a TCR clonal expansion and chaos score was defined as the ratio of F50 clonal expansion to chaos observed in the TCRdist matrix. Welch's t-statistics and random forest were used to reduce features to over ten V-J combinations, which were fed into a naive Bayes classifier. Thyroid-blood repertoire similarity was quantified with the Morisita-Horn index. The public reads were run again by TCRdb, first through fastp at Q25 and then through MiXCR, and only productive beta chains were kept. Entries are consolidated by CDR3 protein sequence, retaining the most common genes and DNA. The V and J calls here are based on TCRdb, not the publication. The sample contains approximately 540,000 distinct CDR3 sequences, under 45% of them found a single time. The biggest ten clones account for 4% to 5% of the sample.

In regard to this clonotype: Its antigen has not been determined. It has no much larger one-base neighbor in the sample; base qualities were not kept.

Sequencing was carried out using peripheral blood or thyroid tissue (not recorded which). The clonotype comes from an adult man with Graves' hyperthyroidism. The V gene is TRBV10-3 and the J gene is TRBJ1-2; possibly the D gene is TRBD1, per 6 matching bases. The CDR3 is CAISDRRGFGYTF. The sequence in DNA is TGTGCCATCAGTGATAGGAGGGGGTTTGGCTACACCTTC.